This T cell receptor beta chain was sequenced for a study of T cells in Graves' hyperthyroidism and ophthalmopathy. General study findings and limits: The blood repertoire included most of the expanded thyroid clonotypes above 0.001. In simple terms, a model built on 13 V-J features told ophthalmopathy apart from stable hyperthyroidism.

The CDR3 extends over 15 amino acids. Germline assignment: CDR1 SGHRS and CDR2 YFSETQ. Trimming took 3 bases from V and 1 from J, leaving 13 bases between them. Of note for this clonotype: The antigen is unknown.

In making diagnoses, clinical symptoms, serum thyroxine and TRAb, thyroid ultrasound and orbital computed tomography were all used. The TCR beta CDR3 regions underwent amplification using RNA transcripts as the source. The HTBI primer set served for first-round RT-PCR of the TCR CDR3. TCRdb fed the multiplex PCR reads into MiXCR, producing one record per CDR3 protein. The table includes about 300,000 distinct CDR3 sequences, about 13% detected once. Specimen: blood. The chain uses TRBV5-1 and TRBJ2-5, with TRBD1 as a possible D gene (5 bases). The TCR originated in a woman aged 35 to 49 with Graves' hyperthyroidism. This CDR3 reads CASSWGKRGQETQYF. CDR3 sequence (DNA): TGCGCCAGCAGCTGGGGAAAAAGGGGCCAAGAGACCCAGTACTTC.